The 9 T cell receptor beta chains below all came from one sample that was sequenced in a study of blood T cell repertoires in COVID-19 (dated by TCRdb to 2020 to 2021). The method was the immunoSEQ multiplex PCR assay. Held by TCRdb, this immuneACCESS table contains in-frame sequences only and omits some clones. Under half of the omission traces to an unresolved V gene where checked; the cause of the rest is unknown. This sample has approximately 170,000 clones in its table, and about 85% of those were observed once. Around 1.1% of the sample goes to the ten largest clones. The sample taken for sequencing was peripheral blood. The source of these receptors is a man under 40 with acute or convalescent COVID-19.

This clone has more than one count but fewer than ten. V and J are TRBV6-5 and TRBJ1-5; 11 bases are a match to TRBD1. After removal of 6 bases from V and 4 bases from J, the junction contained 5 bases not matched to a gene. Looked up from germline, CDR1 is MNHEY and CDR2 is SVGAGI. The CDR3 totals 15 residues. The CDR3 nucleotides are TGTGCCAGCAGGGGGGACAGGGGGTCGAATCAGCCCCAGCATTTT. Its translation is CASRGDRGSNQPQHF.

As DNA, the CDR3 is TGCGCCAGCAGCTTCGGACAAAGCTCCTACGAGCAGTACTTC. Translating it yields CASSFGQSSYEQYF. The genes are TRBV5-1 and TRBJ2-7, with a tentative D call TRBD1 (5 bases). The CDR3 consists of 14 residues. Germline CDR1 is SGHRS and CDR2 is YFSETQ. V lost 2 bases and J lost 0, with 9 bases in between.

This rearrangement joins TRBV6-5 to TRBJ2-2; D is perhaps TRBD2 (5 bases). This CDR3 is 12 amino acids long. Germline lookup yields CDR1 MNHEY and CDR2 SVGAGI. V lost 8 bases and J lost 7, with 11 bases in between. The CDR3 DNA reads TGTGCCAGCCGCCCTGGAGGCGGGGAGCTGTTTTTT. Amino acid sequence: CASRPGGGELFF.

This sequence joins TRBV19 and TRBJ1-5; the D is unclear. The CDR3 loop spans 13 amino acids. Germline lookup yields CDR1 LNHDA and CDR2 SQIVND (reference sequence). Trimming took 2 bases from V and 3 from J, leaving 5 bases between them. Here the CDR3 reads CASSIQNNQPQHF. The DNA for the CDR3 is TGTGCCAGTAGTATACAGAACAATCAGCCCCAGCATTTT.

The chain has TRBV28 and TRBJ2-7; TRBD2 agrees at 13 bases. This CDR3 comprises 18 residues. CDR1 and CDR2 from the germline V gene are MDHEN and SYDVKM. V shed 2 bases, J shed 0 bases, and the junction held 7 bases outside the gene matches. This chain's CDR3 is CASSLTSGRVLGSYEQYF. CDR3 bases: TGTGCCAGCAGTTTAACTAGCGGGAGGGTTCTGGGCTCCTACGAGCAGTACTTC.

This clone appeared once. The V and J genes are TRBV7-3 and TRBJ2-2; D is unclear. Trimming took 1 base from V and 7 from J, leaving 13 bases between them. The CDR3 loop spans 15 amino acids. From germline, CDR1 is SGHTA and CDR2 FQGTGA. CDR3 sequence reads: CASSLIEGPGGELFF. The CDR3 coding sequence is TGTGCCAGCAGCTTAATCGAAGGTCCGGGCGGGGAGCTGTTTTTT.

V and J are TRBV10-3 and TRBJ1-2, with a possible D match to TRBD1 (6 bases). Trimming cost V 3 bases and J 2 bases, with 10 bases left between them. This CDR3 has 14 residues. The germline V gene encodes CDR1 ENHRY and CDR2 SYGVKD. In DNA, the CDR3 is TGTGCCATCAGTGATACAGGGACCAACTATGGCTACACCTTC. It specifies CAISDTGTNYGYTF.

J is TRBJ1-6 and V is TRBV3-1 (or the pseudogene TRBV3-2); D gene uncertain. Germline V lookup: CDR1 LGHDT, CDR2 YNNKEL (reference sequence). The CDR3 is 15 residues long. The V gene lost 1 base and the J gene lost 5 bases, with 9 bases spanning the gap. CDR3 sequence (DNA): TGTGCCAGCAGCCAAGCTTCGGGGAATAATTCACCCCTCCACTTT. Translation gives CASSQASGNNSPLHF.

This rearrangement joins TRBV7-9 to TRBJ1-2; D is perhaps TRBD1 (5 bases). Germline V gene data show CDR1 as SEHNR and CDR2 as FQNEAQ (reference sequence). There are 13 residues in the CDR3. Between the trimmed V and J ends, which lost 8 bases and 6 bases, there was a span of 16 bases. In nucleotides, the CDR3 is TGTGCCAGCTGGTCGGCGGGGCAGGATGGCTACACCTTC. It codes for CASWSAGQDGYTF.